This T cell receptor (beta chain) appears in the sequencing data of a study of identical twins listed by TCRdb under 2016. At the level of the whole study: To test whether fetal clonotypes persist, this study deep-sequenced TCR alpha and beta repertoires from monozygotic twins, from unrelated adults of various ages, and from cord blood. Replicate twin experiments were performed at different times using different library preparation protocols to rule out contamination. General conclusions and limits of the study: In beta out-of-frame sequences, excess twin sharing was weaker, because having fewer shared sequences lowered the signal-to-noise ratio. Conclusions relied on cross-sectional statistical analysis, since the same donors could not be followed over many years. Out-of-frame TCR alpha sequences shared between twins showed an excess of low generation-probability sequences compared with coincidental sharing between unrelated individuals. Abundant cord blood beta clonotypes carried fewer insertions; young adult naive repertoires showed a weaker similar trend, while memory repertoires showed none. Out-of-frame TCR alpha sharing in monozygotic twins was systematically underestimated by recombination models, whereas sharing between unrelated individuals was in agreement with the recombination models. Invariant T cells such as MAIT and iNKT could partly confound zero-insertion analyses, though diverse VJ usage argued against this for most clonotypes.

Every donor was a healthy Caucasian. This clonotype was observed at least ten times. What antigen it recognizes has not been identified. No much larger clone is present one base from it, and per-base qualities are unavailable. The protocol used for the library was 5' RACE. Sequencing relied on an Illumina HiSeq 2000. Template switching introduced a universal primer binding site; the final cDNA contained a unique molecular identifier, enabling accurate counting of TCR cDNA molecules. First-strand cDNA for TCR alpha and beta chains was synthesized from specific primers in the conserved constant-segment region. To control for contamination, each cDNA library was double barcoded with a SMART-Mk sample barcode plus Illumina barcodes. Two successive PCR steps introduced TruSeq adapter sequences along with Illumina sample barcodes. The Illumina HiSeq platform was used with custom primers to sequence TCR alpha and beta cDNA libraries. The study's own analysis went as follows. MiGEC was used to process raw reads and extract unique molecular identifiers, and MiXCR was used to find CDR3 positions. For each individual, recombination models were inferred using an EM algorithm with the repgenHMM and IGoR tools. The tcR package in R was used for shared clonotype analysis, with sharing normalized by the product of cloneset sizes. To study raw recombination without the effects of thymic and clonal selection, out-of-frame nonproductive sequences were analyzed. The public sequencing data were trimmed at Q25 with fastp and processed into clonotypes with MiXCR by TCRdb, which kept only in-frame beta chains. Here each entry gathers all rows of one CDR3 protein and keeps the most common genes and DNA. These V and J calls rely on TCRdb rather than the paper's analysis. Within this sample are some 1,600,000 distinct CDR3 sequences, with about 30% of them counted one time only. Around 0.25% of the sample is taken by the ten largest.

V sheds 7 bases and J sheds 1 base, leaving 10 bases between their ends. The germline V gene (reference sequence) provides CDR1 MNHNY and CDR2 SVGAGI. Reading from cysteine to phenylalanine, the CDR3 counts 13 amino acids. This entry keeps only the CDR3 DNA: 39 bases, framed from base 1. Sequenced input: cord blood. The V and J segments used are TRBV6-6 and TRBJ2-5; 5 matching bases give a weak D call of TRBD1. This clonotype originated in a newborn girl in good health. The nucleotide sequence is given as TGTGCCAGCATCGACAGAGGCCAAGAGACCCAGTACTTC. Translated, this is CASIDRGQETQYF.